A single sample is the source of the 13 T cell receptor beta chains below, sequenced in a study of beta chain features in type 1 diabetes. Study conclusions and caveats: Type 1 diabetes patients had TCRB CDR3s that were shorter (moderately but significantly so) in all four CD4+ subsets.

Their recognized antigens are unknown. The authors reverse transcribed all of the isolated RNA, so sequencing captured expressed TCRB transcripts. The table came from immunoSEQ multiplex PCR; TCRdb's copy has only in-frame clones and leaves some out. The table includes 250,000 to 300,000 clones, about 23% detected once. The specimen sequenced was naive CD4+ T cells from blood. These receptors all come from a woman aged 30 to 39 with type 1 diabetes.

This sequence joins TRBV30 and TRBJ1-4, with D maybe TRBD1 (6 bases). The CDR3 covers 12 residues. Germline CDR1 is GTSNPN and CDR2 is SVGIG (reference sequence). V lost 4 bases and J 8 bases, leaving 11 bases between the germline ends. DNA of the CDR3: TGTGCCTGGACAGGGGTTTCGGAAAAACTGTTTTTT. Amino acids: CAWTGVSEKLFF.

The chain is built from TRBV4-1 and TRBJ2-7; D ambiguous. This CDR3 is built from 13 residues. Germline V gene data show CDR1 as MGHRA and CDR2 as YSYEKL. V was clipped by 0 bases and J by 7 bases, with 10 bases between them. CDR3 nucleotide sequence: TGCGCCAGCAGCCAAGACTTCTCGGGTGAGCAGTACTTC. This codes for CASSQDFSGEQYF.

This clone came up a few times. The chain carries TRBV6-6 and TRBJ2-7, with a weak D call TRBD2 (5 bases). Germline CDR1 and CDR2: MNHNY and SVGAGI (reference sequence). The CDR3 consists of 13 residues. Trimming took off 8 bases at V and 0 bases at J, with 11 bases between the two ends. The CDR3 reads CASDLGSSYEQYF. The CDR3 region has the DNA TGTGCCAGCGACCTGGGGAGCTCCTACGAGCAGTACTTC.

The rearrangement uses TRBV25-1 and TRBJ2-6; TRBD1 matches 7 bases. The germline CDR1 and CDR2 sequences are MGHDK and SYGVNS. CDR3 length: 17 residues. V was pared by 3 bases and J by 0 bases, with 5 bases of the junction left unmatched. This CDR3 is CASSDGQASSGANVLTF. CDR3 sequence (DNA): TGTGCCAGCAGTGACGGACAGGCCAGCTCTGGGGCCAACGTCCTGACTTTC. Full variable domain (missing parts from reference TRBV25-1 and TRBJ2-6): EADIYQTPRYLVIGTGKKITLECSQTMGHDKMYWYQQDPGMELHLIHYSYGVNSTEKGDLSSESTVSRIRTEHFPLTLESARPSHTSQYLCASSDGQASSGANVLTFGAGSRLTVL.

The rearrangement joins TRBV2 to TRBJ2-3; unclear D gene. Trimming removed 4 bases at V and 1 base at J, with 12 bases between. The CDR3 loop spans 15 amino acids. Germline CDR1 is SNHLY and CDR2 is FYNNEI. The DNA for the CDR3 is TGTGCCAGCAGTGCTGGCGTTGCGGGCACAGATACGCAGTATTTT. This codes for CASSAGVAGTDTQYF.

V and J are TRBV14 and TRBJ2-1; D unresolved. Germline V lookup: CDR1 SGHDN, CDR2 FVKESK. Trimming cost V 3 bases and J 8 bases, with 23 bases left between them. This CDR3 is built from 17 residues. The CDR3: CASSHINREKSQYEQFF. Here the CDR3 DNA reads TGTGCCAGCAGCCACATAAACAGAGAAAAGTCCCAGTATGAGCAGTTCTTC.

This clone was counted a few times. The chain uses TRBV11-3 and TRBJ2-1, with D uncertain. Germline lookup yields CDR1 SGHNT and CDR2 YENEEA. The length of the CDR3 is 13 residues. Trimming took off 5 bases at V and 5 bases at J, with 10 bases between the two ends. CDR3 amino acids: CASSIRRHNEQFF. Written as DNA, the CDR3 is TGTGCCAGCAGCATCCGGCGGCACAATGAGCAGTTCTTC.

V and J are TRBV4-2 and TRBJ1-2; 7 bases fit TRBD1. Per the germline V gene, CDR1 is LGHNA and CDR2 is YNFKEQ. This CDR3 is built from 15 residues. After removal of 0 bases from V and 2 bases from J, the junction contained 3 bases not matched to a gene. CDR3 DNA sequence: TGTGCCAGCAGCCAAGAGAAGGACAGGAACTATGGCTACACCTTC. This codes for CASSQEKDRNYGYTF.

V is TRBV11-3 and J is TRBJ2-1; 10 bases fit TRBD2. CDR1 is SGHNT and CDR2 is YENEEA in the germline V gene. This CDR3 contains 19 residues. After removal of 0 bases from V and 7 bases from J, the junction contained 15 bases not matched to a gene. This CDR3 reads CASSLDPLVAGGHKNEQFF. The DNA for the CDR3 is TGTGCCAGCAGCTTAGATCCCCTGGTAGCGGGAGGCCACAAAAATGAGCAGTTCTTC. Using reference TRBV11-3 and TRBJ2-1 for the parts outside the CDR3, the full variable domain is EAGVVQSPRYKIIEKKQPVAFWCNPISGHNTLYWYLQNLGQGPELLIRYENEEAVDDSQLPKDRFSAERLKGVDSTLKIQPAELGDSAVYLCASSLDPLVAGGHKNEQFFGPGTRLTVL.

This clone was detected a few times. This rearrangement joins TRBV18 to TRBJ2-1, with 11 bases matching TRBD2. The CDR3 sequence is 16 residues long. Germline V gene lookup returns CDR1 KGHSH and CDR2 LQKENI. J gave up 7 bases and V 2 bases, and 7 bases lay outside the gene matches. In DNA form, the CDR3 reads TGTGCCAGCTCACCATTGGCCGGGACTAGCGGTAATGAGCAGTTCTTC. Its protein product is CASSPLAGTSGNEQFF.

This clone was recorded a few times. This sequence joins TRBV4-1 and TRBJ2-1; maybe TRBD2 (6 bases). This CDR3 contains 16 residues. Per germline, CDR1 MGHRA and CDR2 YSYEKL. V lost 4 bases and J lost 9, with 22 bases in between. The CDR3 DNA is TGCGCCAGCAGCCGACCCCACCGCGGGATTGATGGTGAGCAGTTCTTC. This gives the protein CASSRPHRGIDGEQFF.

This clone occurred a few times. The V and J genes are TRBV29-1 and TRBJ2-5; 15 bases fit TRBD2. V gave up 8 bases and J gave up 7 bases; unmatched junction bases: 5. The length of the CDR3 is 13 residues. The germline CDR1 and CDR2 sequences are SQVTM and ANQGSEA. CDR3 protein: CSLSGLAGGTQYF. The CDR3 nucleotides are TGCAGCCTCTCGGGACTAGCGGGAGGGACCCAGTACTTC.

The sample holds a few counts of this clone. The J gene is TRBJ1-1, the V gene TRBV19; D not resolved. V was trimmed by 6 bases and J by 1 base, leaving 3 bases between them. Germline loops: CDR1 LNHDA, CDR2 SQIVND (reference sequence). The CDR3 runs 11 residues. CDR3 nucleotides: TGTGCCAGTAGGAGGAACACTGAAGCTTTCTTT. It yields the protein CASRRNTEAFF.